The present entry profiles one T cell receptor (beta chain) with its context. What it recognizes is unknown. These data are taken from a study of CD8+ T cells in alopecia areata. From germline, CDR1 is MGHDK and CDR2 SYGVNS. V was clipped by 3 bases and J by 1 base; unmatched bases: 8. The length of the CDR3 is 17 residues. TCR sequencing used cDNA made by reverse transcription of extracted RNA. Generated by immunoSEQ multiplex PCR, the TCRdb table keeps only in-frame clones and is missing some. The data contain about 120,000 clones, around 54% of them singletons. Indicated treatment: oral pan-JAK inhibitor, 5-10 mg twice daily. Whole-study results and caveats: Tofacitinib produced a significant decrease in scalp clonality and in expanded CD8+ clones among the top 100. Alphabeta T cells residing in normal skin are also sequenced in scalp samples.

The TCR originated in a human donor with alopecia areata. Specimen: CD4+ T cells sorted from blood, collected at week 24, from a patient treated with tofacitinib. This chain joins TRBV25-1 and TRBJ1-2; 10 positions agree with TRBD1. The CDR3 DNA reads TGTGCCAGCAGTGACAAGACAGGGGGCCGACTTAACTATGGCTACACCTTC. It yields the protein CASSDKTGGRLNYGYTF.